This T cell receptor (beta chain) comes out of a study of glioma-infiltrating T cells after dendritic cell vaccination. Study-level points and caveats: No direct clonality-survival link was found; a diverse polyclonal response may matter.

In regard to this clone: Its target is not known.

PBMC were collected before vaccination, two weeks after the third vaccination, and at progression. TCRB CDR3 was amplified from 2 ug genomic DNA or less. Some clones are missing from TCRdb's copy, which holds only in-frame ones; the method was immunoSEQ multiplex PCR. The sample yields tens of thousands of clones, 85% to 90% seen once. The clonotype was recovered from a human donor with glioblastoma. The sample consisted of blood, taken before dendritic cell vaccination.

The CDR3: CASSLAQPNDRVGYEQYF. CDR3 in DNA: TGCGCCAGCAGCTTGGCCCAGCCAAACGACAGGGTGGGTTACGAGCAGTACTTC. The V and J genes are TRBV5-1 and TRBJ2-5; 7 bases map to TRBD1. The J call is uncertain, as TRBJ2-7 better fits the DNA end. This CDR3 is built from 18 residues. CDR1 is SGHRS and CDR2 is YFSETQ in the germline V gene.